The 16 T cell receptor beta chains reported below all come from one sample, sequenced in a study of T-cell memory formation after mild COVID-19. TCRdb analysed the 5' RACE reads with MiXCR anew, one entry per CDR3 protein. This table has 540,000 or so distinct CDR3 sequences, approximately 20% appearing once. Sequencing used PBMCs or a T cell subset sorted from them (not recorded which). These receptors came from an adult woman who had mild COVID-19 (a few samples of this study predate the infection). Cell type and time point are not known.

This rearrangement joins TRBV4-3 to TRBJ2-5; D unresolved. This CDR3 comprises 14 residues. In germline, CDR1 is LGHNA, CDR2 YSLEER. V was pared by 0 bases and J by 0 bases, with 5 bases between. The CDR3 coding sequence is TGCGCCAGCAGCCAAGACTGGGACCAAGAGACCCAGTACTTC. It translates to CASSQDWDQETQYF.

The chain couples TRBV5-1 to TRBJ2-3; 10 bases are a match to TRBD2. J was trimmed by 0 bases and V by 4 bases; bases with no gene match: 11. Germline CDR1 is SGHRS and CDR2 is YFSETQ. The CDR3 is 18 residues long. The CDR3 DNA reads TGCGCCAGCAGCCTACTAGCGGGGCCACGCTCTAGCACAGATACGCAGTATTTT. This gives the protein CASSLLAGPRSSTDTQYF.

V is TRBV4-2 and J is TRBJ2-3; D is ambiguous. Germline loops: CDR1 LGHNA, CDR2 YNFKEQ. CDR3 length: 14 amino acids. Trimming took off 0 bases at V and 1 base at J, with 5 bases between the two ends. The CDR3 sequence is CASSQDEGTDTQYF. The DNA of the CDR3 is TGTGCCAGCAGCCAAGATGAGGGCACAGATACGCAGTATTTT.

The CDR3 protein is CASSKGDRTIIPNTGELFF. The CDR3 DNA sequence: TGTGCCAGCAGTAAAGGGGACAGGACAATCATACCGAACACCGGGGAGCTGTTTTTT. The chain uses TRBV27 and TRBJ2-2; 8 nucleotides agree with TRBD1. J was trimmed by 0 bases and V by 5 bases; bases with no gene match: 14. Germline CDR1 and CDR2: MNHEY and SMNVEV (reference sequence). The CDR3 has 19 residues.

This clonotype was found a few times. The rearrangement uses TRBV20-1 and TRBJ1-5; 8 bases match TRBD1. The CDR3 spans 15 residues. Germline CDR1 is DFQATT and CDR2 is SNEGSKA (reference sequence). With 1 base clipped from V and 1 base from J, the junction kept 3 bases outside the gene matches. The CDR3 nucleotides are TGCAGTGCTAGAGCGACAGGGGTGAGCAATCAGCCCCAGCATTTT. The encoded protein is CSARATGVSNQPQHF.

The gene calls are TRBV5-6 and TRBJ2-1; D remains ambiguous. CDR3 length equals 14 residues. Germline V gene sequence: CDR1 SGHDT, CDR2 YYEEEE. The V gene lost 2 bases and the J gene lost 5 bases, with 11 bases spanning the gap. CDR3 nucleotides: TGTGCCAGCAGCTTCGATCGACCCAACAATGAGCAGTTCTTC. Amino acid sequence: CASSFDRPNNEQFF.

The rearrangement joins TRBV18 to TRBJ2-3; D is perhaps TRBD1 or TRBD2 (5 bases each). This CDR3 spans 16 amino acids. Germline CDR1 KGHSH, CDR2 LQKENI. V lost 0 bases and J 6 bases, leaving 16 bases between the germline ends. The CDR3: CASSPPGPGPRDTQYF. The DNA for the CDR3 is TGTGCCAGCTCACCACCGGGTCCGGGGCCGAGGGATACGCAGTATTTT.

This clonotype was detected a few times. The V call is TRBV7-9, the J call TRBJ1-5; 8 bases are a match to TRBD1. CDR1 and CDR2 from the germline V gene are SEHNR and FQNEAQ (reference sequence). This CDR3 is built from 14 residues. Trimming at V came to 4 bases and at J to 7 bases, leaving 6 bases not matched to a gene. CDR3 nucleotides: TGTGCCAGCAGCTCCCGTACAGGGGGACAGCCCCAGCATTTT. Its protein is CASSSRTGGQPQHF. Full variable domain (outside the CDR3, taken from reference TRBV7-9 and TRBJ1-5): DTGVSQNPRHKITKRGQNVTFRCDPISEHNRLYWYRQTLGQGPEFLTYFQNEAQLEKSRLLSDRFSAERPKGSFSTLEIQRTEQGDSAMYLCASSSRTGGQPQHFGDGTRLSIL.

This clonotype was detected only a few times. The V gene is TRBV7-9, the J gene TRBJ2-2, with D unclear. The CDR3 sequence is 12 residues long. Germline CDR1 is SEHNR and CDR2 is FQNEAQ (reference sequence). V was shortened by 3 bases and J by 11 bases, with 10 bases between the two germline ends. The CDR3 region has the DNA TGTGCCAGCAGCTTCACAGAACCAGAGCTGTTTTTT. Translating gives CASSFTEPELFF.

This clonotype was observed a single time. The chain employs TRBV9 and TRBJ2-3, with D possibly being TRBD2 (6 bases). The CDR3 consists of 14 residues. The V end was cut by 0 bases, the J end by 6 bases, with 11 bases between. Germline lookup yields CDR1 SGDLS and CDR2 YYNGEE. In nucleotides, the CDR3 is TGTGCCAGCAGCGTAGCGGGAGCCGGCGATACGCAGTATTTT. It specifies CASSVAGAGDTQYF.

There are a few counts of this clonotype. This rearrangement joins TRBV5-6 to TRBJ2-7; no clear D gene. V shed 6 bases and J shed 3 bases, with 22 bases lying between them. Germline-derived CDR1 and CDR2 are SGHDT and YYEEEE. CDR3 size: 16 residues. The CDR3 sequence: CASTAPGGVPLYEQYF. The CDR3 bases are TGTGCCAGCACCGCACCTGGTGGAGTTCCCCTCTACGAGCAGTACTTC.

The CDR3 protein is CASKIGTEAFF. CDR3 DNA sequence: TGTGCCAGCAAAATTGGGACTGAAGCTTTCTTT. The chain links TRBV7-9 to TRBJ1-1, with D hard to call. Trimming stripped 7 bases from V and 5 bases from J, with 8 bases between. Germline-derived CDR1 and CDR2 are SEHNR and FQNEAQ (reference sequence). The CDR3 length is 11 residues.

The rearrangement links TRBV27 to TRBJ2-1; 11 bases match TRBD2. Germline values: CDR1 MNHEY, CDR2 SMNVEV (reference sequence). The V segment lost 2 bases and the J segment 7 bases; nucleotides outside the gene matches: 10. This CDR3 has 17 residues. CDR3 DNA sequence: TGTGCCAGCAGTTTACCCGGAGTAGCGGGGGGGCATAATGAGCAGTTCTTC. Protein product: CASSLPGVAGGHNEQFF.

This clonotype was seen a few times. The V and J genes are TRBV7-3 and TRBJ2-1, with D possibly being TRBD1 (5 bases). Trimming left V 5 bases short and J 7 bases short, with 15 bases between. Germline CDR1 SGHTA, CDR2 FQGTGA. The CDR3 is 14 amino acids. For the CDR3, the DNA is TGTGCCAGCAGCGCAAAAAGGTCAGGGAATGAGCAGTTCTTC. The encoded protein is CASSAKRSGNEQFF.

This clonotype showed up just a few times. The V and J genes are TRBV27 and TRBJ1-1; tentatively, D is TRBD1 (5 bases). In germline, CDR1 is MNHEY, CDR2 SMNVEV (reference sequence). V was cut by 5 bases and J by 2 bases, with 12 bases left in between. This CDR3 contains 14 residues. DNA of the CDR3: TGTGCCAGCAGTAAATACGACAGAAACACTGAAGCTTTCTTT. Its protein is CASSKYDRNTEAFF.

This clonotype was recorded a few times. The V and J genes are TRBV30 and TRBJ2-4, with 7 bases matching TRBD2. The CDR3 runs 15 residues. Trimming removed 3 bases from V and 1 base from J; junction bases left unmatched: 6. Germline values: CDR1 GTSNPN, CDR2 SVGIG (reference sequence). The CDR3 protein is CAWSRGERAKNIQYF. In nucleotides, the CDR3 is TGTGCCTGGAGCCGGGGGGAGAGGGCCAAAAACATTCAGTACTTC.